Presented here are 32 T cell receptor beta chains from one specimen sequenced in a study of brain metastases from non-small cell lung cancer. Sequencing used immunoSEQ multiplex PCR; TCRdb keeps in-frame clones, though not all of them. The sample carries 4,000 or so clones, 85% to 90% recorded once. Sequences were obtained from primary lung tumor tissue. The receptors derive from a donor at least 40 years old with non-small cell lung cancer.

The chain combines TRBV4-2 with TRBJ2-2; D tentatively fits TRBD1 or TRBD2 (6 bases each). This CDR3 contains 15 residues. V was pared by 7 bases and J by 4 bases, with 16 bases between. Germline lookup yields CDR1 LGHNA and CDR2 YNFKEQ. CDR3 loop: CASTVSEGGTGELFF. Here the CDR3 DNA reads TGTGCCAGCACCGTGAGTGAGGGGGGCACCGGGGAGCTGTTTTTT.

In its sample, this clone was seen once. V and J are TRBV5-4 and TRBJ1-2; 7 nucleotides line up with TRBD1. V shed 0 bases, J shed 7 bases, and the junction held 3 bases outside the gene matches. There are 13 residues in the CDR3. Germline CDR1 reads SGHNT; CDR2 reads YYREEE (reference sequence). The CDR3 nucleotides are TGTGCCAGCAGCTTGGTGGAGGGGGCTGGCTACACCTTC. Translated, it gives CASSLVEGAGYTF.

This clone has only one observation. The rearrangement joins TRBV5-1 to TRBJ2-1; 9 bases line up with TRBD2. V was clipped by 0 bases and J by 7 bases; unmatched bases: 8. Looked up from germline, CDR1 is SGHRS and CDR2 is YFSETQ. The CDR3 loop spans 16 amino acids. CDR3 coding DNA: TGCGCCAGCAGCTTGGCCCCGACTAGCGGTAGAAATGAGCAGTTCTTC. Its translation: CASSLAPTSGRNEQFF.

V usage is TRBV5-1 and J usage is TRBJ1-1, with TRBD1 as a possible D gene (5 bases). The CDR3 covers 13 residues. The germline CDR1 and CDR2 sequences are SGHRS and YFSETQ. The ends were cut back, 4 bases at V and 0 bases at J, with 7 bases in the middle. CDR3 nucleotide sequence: TGCGCCAGCAGCATACAGGTGAACACTGAAGCTTTCTTT. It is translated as CASSIQVNTEAFF.

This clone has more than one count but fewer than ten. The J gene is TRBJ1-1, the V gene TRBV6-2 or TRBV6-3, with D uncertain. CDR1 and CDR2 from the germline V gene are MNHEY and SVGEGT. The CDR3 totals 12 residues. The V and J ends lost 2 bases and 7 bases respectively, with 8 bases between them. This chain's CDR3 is CASSYGGYEAFF. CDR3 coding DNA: TGTGCCAGCAGTTACGGCGGATATGAAGCTTTCTTT.

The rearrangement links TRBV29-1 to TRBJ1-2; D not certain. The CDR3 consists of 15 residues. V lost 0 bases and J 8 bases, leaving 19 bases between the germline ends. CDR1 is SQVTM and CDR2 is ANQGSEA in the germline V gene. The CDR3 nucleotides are TGCAGCGTTGAAGAGTCGGTGGTAGGTGGTGACGGCTACACCTTC. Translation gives CSVEESVVGGDGYTF.

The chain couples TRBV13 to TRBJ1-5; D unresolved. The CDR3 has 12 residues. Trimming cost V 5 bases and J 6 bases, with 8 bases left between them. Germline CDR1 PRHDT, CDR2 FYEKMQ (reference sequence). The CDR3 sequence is CASSESGQPQHF. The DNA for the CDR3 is TGTGCCAGCAGCGAGTCCGGTCAGCCCCAGCATTTT.

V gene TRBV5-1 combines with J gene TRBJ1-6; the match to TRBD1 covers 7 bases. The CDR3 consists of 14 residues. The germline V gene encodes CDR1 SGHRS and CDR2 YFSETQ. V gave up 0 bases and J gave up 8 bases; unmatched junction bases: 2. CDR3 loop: CASSLEQGDSPLHF. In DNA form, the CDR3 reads TGCGCCAGCAGCTTGGAGCAGGGGGATTCACCCCTCCACTTT.

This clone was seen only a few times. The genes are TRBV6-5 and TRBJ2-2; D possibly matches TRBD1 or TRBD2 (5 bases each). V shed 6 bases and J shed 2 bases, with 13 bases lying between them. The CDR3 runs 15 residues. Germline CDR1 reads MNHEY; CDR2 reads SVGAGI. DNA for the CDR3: TGTGCCAGCAGAAAAGGGACCACAAACACCGGGGAGCTGTTTTTT. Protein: CASRKGTTNTGELFF.

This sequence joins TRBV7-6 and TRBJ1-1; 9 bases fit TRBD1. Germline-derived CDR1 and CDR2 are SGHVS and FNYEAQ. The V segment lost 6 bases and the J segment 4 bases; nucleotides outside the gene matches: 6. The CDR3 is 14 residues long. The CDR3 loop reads CASSPGQGRTEAFF. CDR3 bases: TGTGCCAGCAGTCCGGGACAGGGTCGCACTGAAGCTTTCTTT.

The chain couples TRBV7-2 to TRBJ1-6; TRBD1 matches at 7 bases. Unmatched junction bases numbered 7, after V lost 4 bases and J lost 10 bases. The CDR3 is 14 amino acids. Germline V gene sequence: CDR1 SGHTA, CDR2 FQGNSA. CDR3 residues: CASSSRDRGSPLHF. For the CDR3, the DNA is TGTGCCAGCAGCTCCCGGGACAGAGGCTCACCCCTCCACTTT. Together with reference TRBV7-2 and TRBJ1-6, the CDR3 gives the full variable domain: GAGVSQSPSNKVTEKGKDVELRCDPISGHTALYWYRQSLGQGLEFLIYFQGNSAPDKSGLPSDRFSAERTGGSVSTLTIQRTQQEDSAVYLCASSSRDRGSPLHFGNGTRLTVT.

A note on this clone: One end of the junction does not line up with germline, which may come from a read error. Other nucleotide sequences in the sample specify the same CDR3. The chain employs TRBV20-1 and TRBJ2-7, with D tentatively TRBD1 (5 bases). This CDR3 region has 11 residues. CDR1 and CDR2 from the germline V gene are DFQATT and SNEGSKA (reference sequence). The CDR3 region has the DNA TGTAGTGCTAGACCAGGGTACGAGCAGTACTTC. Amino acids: CSARPGYEQYF.

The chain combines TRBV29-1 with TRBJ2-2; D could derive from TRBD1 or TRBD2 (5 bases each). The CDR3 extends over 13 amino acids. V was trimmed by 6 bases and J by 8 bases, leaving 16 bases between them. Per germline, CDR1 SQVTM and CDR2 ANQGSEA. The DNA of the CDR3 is TGCAGCGTCGTACCGGGACCCAGGGGGGAGCTGTTTTTT. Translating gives CSVVPGPRGELFF.

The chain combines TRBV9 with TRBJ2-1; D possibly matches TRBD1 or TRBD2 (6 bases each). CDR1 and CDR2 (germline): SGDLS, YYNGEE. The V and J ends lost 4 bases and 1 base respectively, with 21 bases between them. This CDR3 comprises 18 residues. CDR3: CASSQQARTGRSYNEQFF. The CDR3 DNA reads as TGTGCCAGCAGCCAACAAGCTAGAACAGGGAGGTCCTACAATGAGCAGTTCTTC.

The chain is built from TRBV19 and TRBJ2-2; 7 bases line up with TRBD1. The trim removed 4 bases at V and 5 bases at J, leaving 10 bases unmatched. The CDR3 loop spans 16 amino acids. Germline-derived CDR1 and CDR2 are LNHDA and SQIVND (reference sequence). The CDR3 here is CASSRNPGQITGELFF. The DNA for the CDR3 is TGTGCCAGTAGTAGGAATCCGGGACAGATAACCGGGGAGCTGTTTTTT.

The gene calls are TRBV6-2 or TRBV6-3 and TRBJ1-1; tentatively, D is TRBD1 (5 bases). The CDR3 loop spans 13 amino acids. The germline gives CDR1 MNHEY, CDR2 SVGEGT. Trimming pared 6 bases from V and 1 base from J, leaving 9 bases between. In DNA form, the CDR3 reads TGTGCCAGCAGCTCAGGGTCGAACACTGAAGCTTTCTTT. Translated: CASSSGSNTEAFF.

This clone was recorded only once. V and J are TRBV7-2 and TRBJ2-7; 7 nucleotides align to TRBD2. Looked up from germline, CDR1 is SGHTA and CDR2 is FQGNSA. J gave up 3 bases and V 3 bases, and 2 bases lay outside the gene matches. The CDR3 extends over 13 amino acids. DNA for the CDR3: TGTGCCAGCAGCTTTGGGGGGGTCTACGAGCAGTACTTC. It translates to CASSFGGVYEQYF.

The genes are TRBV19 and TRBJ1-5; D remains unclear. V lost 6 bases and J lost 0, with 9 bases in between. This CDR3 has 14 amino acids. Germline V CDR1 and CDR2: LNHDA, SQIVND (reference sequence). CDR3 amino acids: CASRAEYSNQPQHF. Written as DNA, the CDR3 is TGTGCCAGTAGGGCGGAGTATAGCAATCAGCCCCAGCATTTT.

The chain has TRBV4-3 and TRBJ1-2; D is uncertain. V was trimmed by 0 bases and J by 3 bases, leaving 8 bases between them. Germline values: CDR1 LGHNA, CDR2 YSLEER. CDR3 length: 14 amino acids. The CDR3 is CASSQDYGDYGYTF. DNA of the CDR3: TGCGCCAGCAGCCAAGATTACGGGGACTATGGCTACACCTTC.

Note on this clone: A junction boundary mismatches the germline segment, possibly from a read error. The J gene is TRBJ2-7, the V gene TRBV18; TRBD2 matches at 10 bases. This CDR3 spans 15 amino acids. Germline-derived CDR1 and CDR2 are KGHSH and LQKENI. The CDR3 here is CASSRSGGYSYEQYF. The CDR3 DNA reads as TGTGCCAGCTCACGTAGCGGGGGGTACTCCTACGAGCAGTACTTT.

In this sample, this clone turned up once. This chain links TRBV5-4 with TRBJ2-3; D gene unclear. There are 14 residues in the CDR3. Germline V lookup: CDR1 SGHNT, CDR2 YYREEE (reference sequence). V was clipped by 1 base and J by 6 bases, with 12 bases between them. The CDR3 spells CASSLRESGDTQYF. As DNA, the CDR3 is TGTGCCAGCAGCTTGCGAGAGTCTGGGGATACGCAGTATTTT.

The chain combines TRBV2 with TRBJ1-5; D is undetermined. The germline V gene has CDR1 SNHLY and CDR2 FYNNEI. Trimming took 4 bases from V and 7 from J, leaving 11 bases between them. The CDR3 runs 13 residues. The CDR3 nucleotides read TGTGCCAGCAGTGGAAGTGGGGTCCAGCCCCAGCATTTT. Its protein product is CASSGSGVQPQHF. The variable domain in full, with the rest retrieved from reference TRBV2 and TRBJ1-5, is EPEVTQTPSHQVTQMGQEVILRCVPISNHLYFYWYRQILGQKVEFLVSFYNNEISEKSEIFDDQFSVERPDGSNFTLKIRSTKLEDSAMYFCASSGSGVQPQHFGDGTRLSIL.

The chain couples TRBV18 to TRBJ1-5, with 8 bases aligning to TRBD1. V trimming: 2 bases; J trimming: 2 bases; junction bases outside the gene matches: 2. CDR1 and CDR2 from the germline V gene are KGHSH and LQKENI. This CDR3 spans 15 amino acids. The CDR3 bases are TGTGCCAGCTCACCAGACAGGGGAGGCAATCAGCCCCAGCATTTT. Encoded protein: CASSPDRGGNQPQHF.

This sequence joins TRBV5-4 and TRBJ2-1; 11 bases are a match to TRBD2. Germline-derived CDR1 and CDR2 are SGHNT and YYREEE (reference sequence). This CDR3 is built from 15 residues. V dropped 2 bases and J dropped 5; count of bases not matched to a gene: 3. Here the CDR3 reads CASSFLAGGNNEQFF. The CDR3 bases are TGTGCCAGCAGCTTCCTAGCGGGGGGCAACAATGAGCAGTTCTTC.

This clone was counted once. The CDR3 sequence: CASSETRTGEAFF. The CDR3 DNA reads as TGTGCCAGCAGTGAAACTCGGACAGGGGAAGCTTTCTTT. The chain joins TRBV2 to TRBJ1-1, with 8 bases identical to TRBD1. The junction had 4 bases not matched to a gene; V was cut back by 2 bases and J by 8 bases. This CDR3 spans 13 amino acids. Germline CDR1 and CDR2: SNHLY and FYNNEI. Filled out from reference TRBV2 and TRBJ1-1, the complete variable domain reads EPEVTQTPSHQVTQMGQEVILRCVPISNHLYFYWYRQILGQKVEFLVSFYNNEISEKSEIFDDQFSVERPDGSNFTLKIRSTKLEDSAMYFCASSETRTGEAFFGQGTRLTVV.

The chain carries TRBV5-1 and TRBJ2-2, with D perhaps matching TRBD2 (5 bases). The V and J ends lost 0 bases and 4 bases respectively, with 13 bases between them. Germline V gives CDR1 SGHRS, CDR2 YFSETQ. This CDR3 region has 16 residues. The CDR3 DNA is TGCGCCAGCAGCTTGGAGAGGGCGCATCTCACCGGGGAGCTGTTTTTT. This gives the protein CASSLERAHLTGELFF.

The CDR3 spells CASSWSSNTEAFF. In DNA, the CDR3 is TGCGCCAGCAGCTGGAGCAGCAACACTGAAGCTTTCTTT. V is TRBV5-1 and J is TRBJ1-1; D unresolved. Deletions cut 3 bases from V and 2 bases from J, with 8 bases between. Germline CDR1 SGHRS, CDR2 YFSETQ. The CDR3 extends over 13 amino acids.

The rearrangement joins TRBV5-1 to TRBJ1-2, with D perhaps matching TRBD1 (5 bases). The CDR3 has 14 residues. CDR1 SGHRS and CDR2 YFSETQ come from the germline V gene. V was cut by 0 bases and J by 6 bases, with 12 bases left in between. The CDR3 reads CASSLERGYDGYTF. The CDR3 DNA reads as TGCGCCAGCAGCTTGGAAAGGGGATATGATGGCTACACCTTC.

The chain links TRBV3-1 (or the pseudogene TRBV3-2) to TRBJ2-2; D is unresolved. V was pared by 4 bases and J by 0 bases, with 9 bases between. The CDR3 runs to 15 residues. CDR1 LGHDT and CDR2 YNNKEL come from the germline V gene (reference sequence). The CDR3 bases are TGTGCCAGCAGCCCCTTTCTAGCGAACACCGGGGAGCTGTTTTTT. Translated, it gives CASSPFLANTGELFF.

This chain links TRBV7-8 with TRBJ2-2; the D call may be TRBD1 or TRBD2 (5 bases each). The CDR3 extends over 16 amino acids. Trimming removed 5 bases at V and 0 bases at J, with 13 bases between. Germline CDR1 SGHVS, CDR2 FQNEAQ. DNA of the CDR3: TGTGCCAGCAGCACAAGGGACCGATCGAACACCGGGGAGCTGTTTTTT. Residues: CASSTRDRSNTGELFF.

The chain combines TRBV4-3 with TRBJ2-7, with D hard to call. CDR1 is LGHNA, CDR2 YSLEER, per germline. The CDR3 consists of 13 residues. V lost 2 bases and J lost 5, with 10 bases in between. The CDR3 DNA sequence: TGCGCCAGCAGCCAAACTACGACGCACGAGCAGTACTTC. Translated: CASSQTTTHEQYF.

This chain's CDR3 is CAWSVLERDVSEQYF. As DNA, the CDR3 is TGTGCCTGGAGTGTACTCGAGAGGGATGTATCCGAGCAGTACTTC. J is TRBJ2-7 and V is TRBV30, with D possibly matching TRBD2 (5 bases). CDR1 and CDR2 from the germline V gene are GTSNPN and SVGIG (reference sequence). This CDR3 region has 15 residues. Trimming took 0 bases from V and 6 from J, leaving 18 bases between them.